This T cell receptor beta chain was sequenced during a study of shared clonotypes between healthy human individuals. Study in general: A donor's plate count was three for CD4 naive and three for CD4 memory; CD8 naive had two and CD8 memory one.

With 5 bases clipped from V and 1 base from J, the junction kept 6 bases outside the gene matches. CDR3 length: 15 amino acids. Germline V gene data show CDR1 as SGHDT and CDR2 as YYEEEE. The study's findings and limits: Between a few donors, naive CD4 clonotypes were shared at a level of approximately 5%.

Some clones are missing from TCRdb's copy, which holds only in-frame ones; the method was immunoSEQ multiplex PCR. The table records about 79,000 clones, about 61% of them present only once. Comments on this clone: Antigen unknown.

This receptor was identified in a man aged 25 to 40 in good health. The J gene is TRBJ2-7, the V gene TRBV5-6; 10 bases line up with TRBD2. Sequenced sample: memory CD8+ T cells sorted from blood. Subset reported: CD45RO+ cells pooled with CCR7-negative TemRA cells. Here the CDR3 reads CASSRGLAASYEQYF. Written as DNA, the CDR3 is TGTGCCAGCAGTCGTGGACTAGCGGCGTCCTACGAGCAGTACTTC.